Detailed here is one T cell receptor (beta chain). The data originate from a study of control samples from healthy donors and cancer patients. Trimming shortened V by 7 bases and J by 1 base, and 5 bases separated the two germline ends. The germline V gene has CDR1 MNHEY and CDR2 SVGAGI. The CDR3 contains 11 residues. Sequencing was performed with immunoSEQ multiplex PCR; in TCRdb, only in-frame clones are kept and a portion is missing. Found here are about 57,000 clones, about 91% of them singletons; the top ten hold around 1%. The gene calls are TRBV6-5 and TRBJ2-7; maybe TRBD1 (5 bases). This TCR was sampled from a man aged 25 to 45 with colorectal cancer. The sample was PBMCs. CDR3 in DNA: TGTGCCAGCAAGGGGTCCTACGAGCAGTACTTC. This gives the protein CASKGSYEQYF.